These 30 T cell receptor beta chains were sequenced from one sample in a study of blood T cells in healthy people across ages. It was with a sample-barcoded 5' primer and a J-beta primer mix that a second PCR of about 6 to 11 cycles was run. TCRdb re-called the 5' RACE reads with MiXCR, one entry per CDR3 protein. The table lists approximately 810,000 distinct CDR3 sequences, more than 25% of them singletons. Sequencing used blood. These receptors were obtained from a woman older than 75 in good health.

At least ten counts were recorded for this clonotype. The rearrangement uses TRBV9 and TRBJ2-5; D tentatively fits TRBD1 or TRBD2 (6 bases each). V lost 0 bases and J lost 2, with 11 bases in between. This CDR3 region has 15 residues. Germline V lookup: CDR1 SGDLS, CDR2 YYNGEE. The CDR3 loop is CASSVDRGEQETQYF. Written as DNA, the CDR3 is TGTGCCAGCAGCGTAGATAGGGGGGAGCAAGAGACCCAGTACTTC.

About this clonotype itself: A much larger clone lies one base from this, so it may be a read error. The CDR3 is CATSDRTEYTGTQYF. DNA for the CDR3: TGTGCCACCAGTGATCGGACAGAGTACACAGGTACGCAGTATTTT. The rearrangement joins TRBV24-1 to TRBJ2-3, with D possibly TRBD1 on 6 matching bases. CDR1 KGHDR and CDR2 SFDVKD come from the germline V gene. This CDR3 is built from 15 residues.

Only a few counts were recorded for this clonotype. The CDR3 is CASSQKRGGYNEQFF. The CDR3 DNA reads TGTGCCAGCAGCCAAAAGCGGGGGGGTTACAATGAGCAGTTCTTC. The V and J genes are TRBV13 and TRBJ2-1, with 10 bases matching TRBD2. Germline loops: CDR1 PRHDT, CDR2 FYEKMQ (reference sequence). CDR3 size: 15 residues. J was trimmed by 4 bases and V by 5 bases; bases with no gene match: 5.

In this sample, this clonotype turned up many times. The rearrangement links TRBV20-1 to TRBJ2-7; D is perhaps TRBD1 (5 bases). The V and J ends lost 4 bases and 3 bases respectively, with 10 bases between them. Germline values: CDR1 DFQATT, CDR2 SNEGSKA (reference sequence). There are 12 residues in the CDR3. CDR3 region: CSANGHLYEQYF. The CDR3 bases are TGCAGTGCTAACGGACACCTCTACGAGCAGTACTTC.

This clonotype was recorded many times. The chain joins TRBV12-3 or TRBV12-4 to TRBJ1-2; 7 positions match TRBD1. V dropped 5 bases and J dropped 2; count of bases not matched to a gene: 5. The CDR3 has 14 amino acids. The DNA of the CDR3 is TGTGCCAGCAGTCCCACACAGGGGAACTATGGCTACACCTTC. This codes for CASSPTQGNYGYTF.

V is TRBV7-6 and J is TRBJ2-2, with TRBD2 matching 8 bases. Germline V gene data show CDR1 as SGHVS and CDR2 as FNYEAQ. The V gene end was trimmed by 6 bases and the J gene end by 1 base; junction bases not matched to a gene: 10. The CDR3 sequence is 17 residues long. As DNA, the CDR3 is TGTGCCAGCAGTCCCTTTTCCCTAGCGGGGAACACCGGGGAGCTGTTTTTT. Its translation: CASSPFSLAGNTGELFF.

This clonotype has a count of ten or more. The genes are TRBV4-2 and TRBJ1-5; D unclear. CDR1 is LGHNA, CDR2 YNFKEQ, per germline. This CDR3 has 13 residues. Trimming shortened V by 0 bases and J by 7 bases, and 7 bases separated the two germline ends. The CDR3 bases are TGTGCCAGCAGCCAAGAAAGGAGCCAGCCCCAGCATTTT. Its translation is CASSQERSQPQHF.

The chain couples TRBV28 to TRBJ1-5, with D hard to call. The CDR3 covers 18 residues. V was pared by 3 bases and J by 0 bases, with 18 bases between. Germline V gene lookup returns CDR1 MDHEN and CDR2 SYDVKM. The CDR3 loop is CASSFLTAIHDSNQPQHF. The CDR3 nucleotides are TGTGCCAGCAGTTTTCTTACAGCCATACATGATAGCAATCAGCCCCAGCATTTT.

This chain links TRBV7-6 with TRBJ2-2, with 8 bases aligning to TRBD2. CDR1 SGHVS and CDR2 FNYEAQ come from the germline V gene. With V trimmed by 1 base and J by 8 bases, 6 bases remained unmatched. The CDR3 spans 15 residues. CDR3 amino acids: CASSLVAGSRGELFF. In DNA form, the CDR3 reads TGTGCCAGCAGCTTAGTAGCGGGGAGCCGGGGGGAGCTGTTTTTT.

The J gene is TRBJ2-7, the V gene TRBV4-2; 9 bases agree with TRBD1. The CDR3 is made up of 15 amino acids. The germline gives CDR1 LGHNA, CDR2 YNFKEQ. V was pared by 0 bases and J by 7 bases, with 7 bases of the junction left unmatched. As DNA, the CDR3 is TGTGCCAGCAGCCAAGACCGACAGGGGGTGAGAGAGCAGTACTTC. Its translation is CASSQDRQGVREQYF.

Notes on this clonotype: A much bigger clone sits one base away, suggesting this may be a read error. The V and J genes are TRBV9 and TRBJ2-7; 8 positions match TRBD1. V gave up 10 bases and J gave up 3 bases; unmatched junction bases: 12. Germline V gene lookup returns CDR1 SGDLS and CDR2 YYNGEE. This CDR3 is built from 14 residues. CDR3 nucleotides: TGTGCCGGCTCCCCGGGACAGGCAGACTACGAGCAGTACTTC. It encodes CAGSPGQADYEQYF. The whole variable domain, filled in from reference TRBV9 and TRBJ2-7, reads DSGVTQTPKHLITATGQRVTLRCSPRSGDLSVYWYQQSLDQGLQFLIQYYNGEERAKGNILERFSAQQFPDLHSELNLSSLELGDSALYFCAGSPGQADYEQYFGPGTRLTVT.

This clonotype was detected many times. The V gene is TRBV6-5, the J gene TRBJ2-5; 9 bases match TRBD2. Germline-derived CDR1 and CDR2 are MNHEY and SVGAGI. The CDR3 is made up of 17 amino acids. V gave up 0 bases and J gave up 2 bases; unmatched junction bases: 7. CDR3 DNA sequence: TGTGCCAGCAGTTACTCACGGCTAGCGGGGCTACAAGAGACCCAGTACTTC. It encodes CASSYSRLAGLQETQYF.

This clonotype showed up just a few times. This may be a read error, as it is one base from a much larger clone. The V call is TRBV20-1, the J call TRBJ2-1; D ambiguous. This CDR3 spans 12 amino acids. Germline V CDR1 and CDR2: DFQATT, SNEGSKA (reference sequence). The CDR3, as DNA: TGCAGGGCGTATGGGGATTACAATGAGCAGTTCTTC. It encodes CRAYGDYNEQFF.

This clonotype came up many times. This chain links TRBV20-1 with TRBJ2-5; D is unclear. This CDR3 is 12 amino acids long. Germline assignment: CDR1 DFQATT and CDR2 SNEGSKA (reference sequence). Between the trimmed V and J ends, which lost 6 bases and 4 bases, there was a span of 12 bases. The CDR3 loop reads CSATRTGETQYF. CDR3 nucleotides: TGCAGTGCAACCCGGACGGGAGAGACCCAGTACTTC.

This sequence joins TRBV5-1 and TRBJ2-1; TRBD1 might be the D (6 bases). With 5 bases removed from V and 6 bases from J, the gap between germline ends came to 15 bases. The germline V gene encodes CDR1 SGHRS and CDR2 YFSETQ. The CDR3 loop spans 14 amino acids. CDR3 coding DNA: TGCGCCAGCAGGTCTAGGGGGAACGGCAATGAGCAGTTCTTC. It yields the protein CASRSRGNGNEQFF.

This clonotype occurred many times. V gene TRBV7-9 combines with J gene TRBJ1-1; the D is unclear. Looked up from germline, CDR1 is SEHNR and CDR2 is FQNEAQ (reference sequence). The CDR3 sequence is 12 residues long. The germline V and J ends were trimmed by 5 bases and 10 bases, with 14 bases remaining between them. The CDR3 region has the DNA TGTGCCAGCAGCCTTTACGTGGTAGCAGCTTTCTTT. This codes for CASSLYVVAAFF.

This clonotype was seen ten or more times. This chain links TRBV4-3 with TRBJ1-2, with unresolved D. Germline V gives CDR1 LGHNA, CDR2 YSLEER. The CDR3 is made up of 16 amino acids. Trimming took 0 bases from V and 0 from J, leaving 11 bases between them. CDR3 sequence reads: CASSQDRGGSNYGYTF. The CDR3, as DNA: TGCGCCAGCAGCCAAGATCGGGGAGGTTCTAACTATGGCTACACCTTC.

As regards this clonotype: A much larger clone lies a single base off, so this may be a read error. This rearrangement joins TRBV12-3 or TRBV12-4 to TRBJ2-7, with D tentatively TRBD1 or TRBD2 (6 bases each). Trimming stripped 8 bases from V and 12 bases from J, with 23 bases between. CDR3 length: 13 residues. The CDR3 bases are TGTGCCAGCTTAAGAAAGGGGGAGGCGACGGGGTACTTC. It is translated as CASLRKGEATGYF.

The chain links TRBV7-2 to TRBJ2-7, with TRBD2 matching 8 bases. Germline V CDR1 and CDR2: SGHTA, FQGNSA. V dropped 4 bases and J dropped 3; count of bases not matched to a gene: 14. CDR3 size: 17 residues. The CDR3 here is CASSSRRVLAANYEQYF. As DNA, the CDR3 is TGTGCCAGCAGCTCGAGACGAGTACTAGCGGCGAACTACGAGCAGTACTTC.

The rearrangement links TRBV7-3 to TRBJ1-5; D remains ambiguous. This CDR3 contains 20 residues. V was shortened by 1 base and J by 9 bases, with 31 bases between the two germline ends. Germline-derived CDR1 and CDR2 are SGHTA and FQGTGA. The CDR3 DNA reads TGTGCCAGCAGCTTAATAGGCGGTAGGGCCAGGTGTTATGGTATTCGGCCCCAGCATTTT. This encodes CASSLIGGRARCYGIRPQHF. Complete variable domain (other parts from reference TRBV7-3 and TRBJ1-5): GAGVSQTPSNKVTEKGKYVELRCDPISGHTALYWYRQSLGQGPEFLIYFQGTGAADDSGLPNDRFFAVRPEGSVSTLKIQRTERGDSAVYLCASSLIGGRARCYGIRPQHFGDGTRLSIL.

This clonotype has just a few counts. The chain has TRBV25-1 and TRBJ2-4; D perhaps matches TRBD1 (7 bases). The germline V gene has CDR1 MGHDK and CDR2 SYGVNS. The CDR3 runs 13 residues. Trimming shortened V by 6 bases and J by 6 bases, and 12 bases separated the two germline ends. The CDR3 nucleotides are TGTGCCAGCAGGGAGGGGACAGTAAACATTCAGTACTTC. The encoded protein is CASREGTVNIQYF.

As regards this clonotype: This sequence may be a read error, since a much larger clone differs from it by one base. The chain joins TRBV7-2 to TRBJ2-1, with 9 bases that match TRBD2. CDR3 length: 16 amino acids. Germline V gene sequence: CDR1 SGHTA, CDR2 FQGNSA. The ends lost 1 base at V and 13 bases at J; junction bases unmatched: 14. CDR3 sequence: CASSLGPSGAQETQFF. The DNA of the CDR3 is TGTGCCAGCAGCTTAGGGCCTAGCGGGGCGCAAGAGACCCAGTTCTTC.

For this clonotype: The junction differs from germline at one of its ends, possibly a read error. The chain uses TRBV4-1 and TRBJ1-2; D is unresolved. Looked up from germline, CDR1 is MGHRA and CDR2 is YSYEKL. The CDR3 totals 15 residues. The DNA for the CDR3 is TGCGCCAGCAGCCAAGAGGATAGAACTAACTATGGCCACACCTTC. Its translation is CASSQEDRTNYGHTF.

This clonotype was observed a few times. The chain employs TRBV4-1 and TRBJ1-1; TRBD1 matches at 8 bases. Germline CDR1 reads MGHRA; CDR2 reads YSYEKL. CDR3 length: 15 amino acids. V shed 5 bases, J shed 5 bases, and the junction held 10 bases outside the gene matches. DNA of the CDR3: TGCGCCAGCAGCTCCTATCCGCAGGGGGCGACTGAAGCTTTCTTT. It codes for CASSSYPQGATEAFF.

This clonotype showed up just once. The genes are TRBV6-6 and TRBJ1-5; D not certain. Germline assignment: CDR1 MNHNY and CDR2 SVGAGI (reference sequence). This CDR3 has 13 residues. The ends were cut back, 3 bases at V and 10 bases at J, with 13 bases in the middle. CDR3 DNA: TGTGCCAGCAGTTATTCCGAACGTGGACCCCAGCATTTT. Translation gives CASSYSERGPQHF.

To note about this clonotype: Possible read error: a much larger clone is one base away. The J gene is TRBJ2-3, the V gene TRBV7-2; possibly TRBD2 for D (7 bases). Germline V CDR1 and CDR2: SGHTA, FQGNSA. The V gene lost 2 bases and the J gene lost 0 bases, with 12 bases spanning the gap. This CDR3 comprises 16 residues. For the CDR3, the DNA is TGTGCCAGCAGCTTATGGCGGGGGCTTAGCACAGATACGCAGTATTTT. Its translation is CASSLWRGLSTDTQYF. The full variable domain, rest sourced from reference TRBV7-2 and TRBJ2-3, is GAGVSQSPSNKVTEKGKDVELRCDPISGHTALYWYRQSLGQGLEFLIYFQGNSAPDKSGLPSDRFSAERTGGSVSTLTIQRTQQEDSAVYLCASSLWRGLSTDTQYFGPGTRLTVL.

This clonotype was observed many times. The CDR3 region has the DNA TGTGCCAGCAGCTTAAATCTGAGAGAGGACGGTGAAAAACTGTTTTTT. Amino acid sequence: CASSLNLREDGEKLFF. V usage is TRBV7-2 and J usage is TRBJ1-4; D is unclear. Between the trimmed V and J ends, which lost 2 bases and 7 bases, there was a span of 17 bases. Germline-derived CDR1 and CDR2 are SGHTA and FQGNSA. The CDR3 has 16 amino acids.

The CDR3 reads CASSLGLANNSPLHF. CDR3 nucleotide sequence: TGCGCCAGCAGCTTGGGTCTGGCCAATAATTCACCCCTCCACTTT. The genes are TRBV5-1 and TRBJ1-6; D uncertain. Trimming stripped 0 bases from V and 5 bases from J, with 9 bases between. Germline V gene sequence: CDR1 SGHRS, CDR2 YFSETQ. CDR3 length: 15 residues. The whole variable domain, remainder taken from reference TRBV5-1 and TRBJ1-6, is KAGVTQTPRYLIKTRGQQVTLSCSPISGHRSVSWYQQTPGQGLQFLFEYFSETQRNKGNFPGRFSGRQFSNSRSEMNVSTLELGDSALYLCASSLGLANNSPLHFGNGTRLTVT.

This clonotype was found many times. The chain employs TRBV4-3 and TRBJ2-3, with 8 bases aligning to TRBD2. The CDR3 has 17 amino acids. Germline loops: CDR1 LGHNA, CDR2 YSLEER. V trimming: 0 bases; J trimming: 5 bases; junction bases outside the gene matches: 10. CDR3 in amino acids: CASSQDRTGGLGDTQYF. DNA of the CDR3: TGCGCCAGCAGCCAAGATAGGACGGGGGGGCTCGGAGATACGCAGTATTTT.

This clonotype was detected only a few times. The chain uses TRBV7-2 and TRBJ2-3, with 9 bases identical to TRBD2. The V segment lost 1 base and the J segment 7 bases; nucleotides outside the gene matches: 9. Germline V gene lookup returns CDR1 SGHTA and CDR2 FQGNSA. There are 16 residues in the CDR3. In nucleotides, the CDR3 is TGTGCCAGCAGCTTAGGAGGCGGGGGGGTCACGAATACGCAGTATTTT. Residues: CASSLGGGGVTNTQYF. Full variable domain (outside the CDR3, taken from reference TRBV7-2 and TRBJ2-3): GAGVSQSPSNKVTEKGKDVELRCDPISGHTALYWYRQSLGQGLEFLIYFQGNSAPDKSGLPSDRFSAERTGGSVSTLTIQRTQQEDSAVYLCASSLGGGGVTNTQYFGPGTRLTVL.